This TCR beta chain was sequenced in a study of T cell changes during pregnancy in multiple sclerosis. Repertoires were generated with immunoSEQ multiplex PCR, while TCRdb's copy carries only in-frame clones and drops some. This table holds tens of thousands of clones, roughly 92% found once. This clonotype was obtained from a female donor with multiple sclerosis, enrolled in a pregnancy study. Sequenced material: CD4+ T cells from peripheral blood mononuclear cells, taken in the third trimester of pregnancy.

CDR3 DNA sequence: TGTGCCAGCAGCTTTCCCCGGGGAGGGATCTTTGATGGCTACACCTTC. Encoded protein: CASSFPRGGIFDGYTF. The chain has TRBV7-2 and TRBJ1-2; no clear D. Per the germline V gene, CDR1 is SGHTA and CDR2 is FQGNSA. V was pared by 3 bases and J by 6 bases, with 20 bases between. This CDR3 is 16 amino acids long.